This T cell receptor beta chain was obtained from a study of response to subunit inactivated influenza vaccine. TCRdb re-analysed the RT-PCR reads in MiXCR, keeping a single row per CDR3 protein. The sample carries 450,000 to 550,000 distinct CDR3 sequences, over 25% recorded once. The sequence was obtained from a man aged 50-60 years who received an inactivated influenza vaccine. The sample was CD4+ T cells sorted from PBMCs, taken 5 days after vaccination.

The CDR3 here is CASSQGGSWGTQYF. The CDR3, as DNA: TGTGCCAGCAGCCAAGGAGGCTCCTGGGGGACCCAGTACTTC. J is TRBJ2-5 and V is TRBV3-1; D is uncertain. Trimming stripped 1 base from V and 7 bases from J, with 13 bases between. The CDR3 extends over 14 amino acids. CDR1 is LGHDT and CDR2 is YNNKEL in the germline V gene (reference sequence).